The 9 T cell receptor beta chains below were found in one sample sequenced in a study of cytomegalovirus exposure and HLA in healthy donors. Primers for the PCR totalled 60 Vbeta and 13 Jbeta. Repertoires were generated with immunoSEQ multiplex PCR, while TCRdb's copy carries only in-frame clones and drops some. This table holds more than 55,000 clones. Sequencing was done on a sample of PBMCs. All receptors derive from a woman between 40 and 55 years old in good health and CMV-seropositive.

The CDR3 protein is CATSRSGPSYEQYF. CDR3 DNA sequence: TGTGCCACCAGCAGAAGCGGCCCTTCCTACGAGCAGTACTTC. The rearrangement uses TRBV15 and TRBJ2-7; tentatively, D is TRBD2 (5 bases). Trimming took off 2 bases at V and 1 base at J, with 9 bases between the two ends. The V gene's germline CDR1 is LNHNV and CDR2 YYDKDF (reference sequence). This CDR3 is built from 14 residues.

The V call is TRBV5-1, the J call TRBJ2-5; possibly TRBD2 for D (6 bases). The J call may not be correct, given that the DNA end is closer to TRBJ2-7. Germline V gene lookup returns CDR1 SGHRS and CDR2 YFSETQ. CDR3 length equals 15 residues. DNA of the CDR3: TGCGCCAGCAGCTCAACTAGCACCACCTACTACGAGCAGTACTTC. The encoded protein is CASSSTSTTYYEQYF.

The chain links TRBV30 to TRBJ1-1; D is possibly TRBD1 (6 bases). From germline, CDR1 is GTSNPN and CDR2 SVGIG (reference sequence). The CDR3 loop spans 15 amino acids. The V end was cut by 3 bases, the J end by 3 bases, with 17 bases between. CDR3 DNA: TGTGCCTGGAGACGGGACCTTGGGGGCCACACTGAAGCTTTCTTT. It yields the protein CAWRRDLGGHTEAFF. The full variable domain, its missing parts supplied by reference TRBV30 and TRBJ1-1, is SQTIHQWPATLVQPVGSPLSLECTVEGTSNPNLYWYRQAAGRGLQLLFYSVGIGQISSEVPQNLSASRPQDRQFILSSKKLLLSDSGFYLCAWRRDLGGHTEAFFGQGTRLTVV.

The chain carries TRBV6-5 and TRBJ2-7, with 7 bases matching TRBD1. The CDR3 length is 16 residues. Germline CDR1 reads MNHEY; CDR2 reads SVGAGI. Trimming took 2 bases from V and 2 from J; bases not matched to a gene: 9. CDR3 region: CASSYGVTGRTYEQYF. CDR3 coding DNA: TGTGCCAGCAGTTACGGGGTGACAGGGCGTACCTACGAGCAGTACTTC.

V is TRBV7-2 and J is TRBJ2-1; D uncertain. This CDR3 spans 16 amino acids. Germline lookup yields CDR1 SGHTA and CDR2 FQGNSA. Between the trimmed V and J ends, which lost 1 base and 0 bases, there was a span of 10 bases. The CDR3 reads CASSLVGGSSYNEQFF. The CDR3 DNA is TGTGCCAGCAGCTTAGTTGGCGGAAGCTCCTACAATGAGCAGTTCTTC.

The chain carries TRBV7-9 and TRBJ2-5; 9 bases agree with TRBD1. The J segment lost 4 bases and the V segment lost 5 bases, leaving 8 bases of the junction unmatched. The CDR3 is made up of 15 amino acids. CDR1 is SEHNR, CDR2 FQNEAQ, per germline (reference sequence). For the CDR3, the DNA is TGTGCCAGCAGCCTGCCGGGACAGGGCCCAGAGACCCAGTACTTC. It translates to CASSLPGQGPETQYF.

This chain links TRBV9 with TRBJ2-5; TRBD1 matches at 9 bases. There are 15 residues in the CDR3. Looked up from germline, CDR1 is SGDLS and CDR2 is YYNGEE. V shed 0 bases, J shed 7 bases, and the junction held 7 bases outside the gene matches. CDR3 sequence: CASSVEQGQGTTQYF. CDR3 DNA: TGTGCCAGCAGCGTAGAACAGGGACAGGGCACGACCCAGTACTTC.

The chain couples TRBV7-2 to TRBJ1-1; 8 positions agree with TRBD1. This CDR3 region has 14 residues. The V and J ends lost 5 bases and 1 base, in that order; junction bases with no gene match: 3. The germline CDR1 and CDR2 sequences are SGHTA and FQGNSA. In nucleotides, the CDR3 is TGTGCCAGCAGCCCCACAGGGGGGAACACTGAAGCTTTCTTT. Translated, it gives CASSPTGGNTEAFF.

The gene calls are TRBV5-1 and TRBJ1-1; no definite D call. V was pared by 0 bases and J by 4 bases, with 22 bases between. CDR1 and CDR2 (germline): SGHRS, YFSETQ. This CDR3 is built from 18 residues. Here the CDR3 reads CASSLASRFPVGRTEAFF. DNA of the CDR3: TGCGCCAGCAGCTTGGCGTCGCGGTTTCCAGTAGGTCGCACTGAAGCTTTCTTT.